The text below deals with one T cell receptor (beta chain). It lacks a known antigen. No base quality information exists; no much larger clone differs at one position. This sample was included in a study of blood T cell repertoires in COVID-19 (dated by TCRdb to the early 2020s). For the wider study: The collaborator samples originated in the United States, Italy and Spain and spanned the acute and convalescent phases of COVID-19. A freely available public database, intended as a resource for researchers studying the immune response to SARS-CoV-2, is where the repertoires were released. The dataset comprised deeply sampled blood TCRbeta repertoires from subjects exposed to, actively infected with, or recovered from COVID-19. The samples were drawn from two sources: the first 160 participants of the ongoing ImmuneRACE study, and 1,254 subjects contributed by 6 global collaborators. Nearly every sample came with metadata listing a de-identified subject ID, COVID-19 status, age in years and sex. Where available, HLA class I and class II types were taken from metadata supplied by the sample provider and were not determined by assay-based typing. The prospective study material was composed of cDNA or gDNA derived from T cells, B-cell-depleted T cells, or PBMCs. The study at large found these results: How much clinical and demographic metadata was included differed by source and by participant, and the metadata was provided uncurated.

At one collaborating source in Seattle, patients were enrolled during active infection and were followed longitudinally through the course of disease. Collaborating institutions collected whole blood in K2EDTA tubes following their own protocols. For TCRbeta analysis, collaborators shipped samples as frozen whole blood, isolated PBMCs, or DNA extracted from either of those sample types. TCRbeta CDR3 regions were amplified from genomic DNA using the immunoSEQ Assay, a bias-controlled multiplex PCR. As for the original processing: The number of nucleated cells in each sample was estimated from the amplification of reference gene primers within the assay. Sequence reads were collapsed and filtered to measure the absolute abundance of every unique TCRbeta CDR3 rearrangement. Productive Simpson clonality was computed per sample as the square root of Simpson's diversity index over productive rearrangements. The clones in this table, taken by TCRdb from immuneACCESS, are in-frame only. Not every clone is retained; where verified, under half of the shortfall comes from an unresolved V gene, and the cause of the rest is unknown. The V and J calls and clone size were taken over from that table, and D and trimming were inferred from the DNA. This sample is represented by 300,000 to 350,000 clones; over 80% of them were singletons. The top ten hold more than 5% of the sample.

This TCR came from a woman in her fifties or sixties with COVID-19, enrolled during active disease. Source material: peripheral blood.

Read as DNA, the sequence is TGTGCCACCAGTGGCCCTTGGGGGAACGGACAGGCCCAAACCACCACAGATACGCAGTATTTT. It translates as CATSGPWGNGQAQTTTDTQYF. The sequence is built from TRBV24-1 and TRBJ2-3; 7 central bases correspond to TRBD1. The CDR3 has 21 amino acids, counting the end cysteine and phenylalanine. Solely the CDR3 DNA is kept, with 63 bases framed from the first base. V lost 5 bases and J lost 2 bases, and the count of bases not matched to a germline gene is 24. The germline V gene yields KGHDR for CDR1 and SFDVKD for CDR2.